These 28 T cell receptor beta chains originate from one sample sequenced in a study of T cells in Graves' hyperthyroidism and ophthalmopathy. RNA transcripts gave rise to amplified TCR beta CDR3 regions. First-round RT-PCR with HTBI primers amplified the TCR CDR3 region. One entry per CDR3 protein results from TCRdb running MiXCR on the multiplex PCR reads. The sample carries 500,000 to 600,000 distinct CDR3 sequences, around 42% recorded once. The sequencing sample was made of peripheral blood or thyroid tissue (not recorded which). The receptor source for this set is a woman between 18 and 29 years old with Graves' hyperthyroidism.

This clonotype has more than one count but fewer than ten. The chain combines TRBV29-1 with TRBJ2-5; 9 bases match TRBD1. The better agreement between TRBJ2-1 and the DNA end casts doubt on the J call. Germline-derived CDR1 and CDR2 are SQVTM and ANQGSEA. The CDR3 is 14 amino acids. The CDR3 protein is CSDTGTGSFGEQFF. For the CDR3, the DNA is TGCAGCGACACCGGGACAGGGAGCTTCGGTGAGCAGTTCTTC.

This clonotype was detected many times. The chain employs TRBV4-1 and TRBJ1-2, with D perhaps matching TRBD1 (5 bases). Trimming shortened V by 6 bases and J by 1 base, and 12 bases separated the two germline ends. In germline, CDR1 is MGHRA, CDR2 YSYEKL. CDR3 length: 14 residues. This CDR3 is CASRPGTVNYGYTF. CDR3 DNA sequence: TGCGCCAGCAGACCCGGGACGGTTAACTATGGCTACACCTTC.

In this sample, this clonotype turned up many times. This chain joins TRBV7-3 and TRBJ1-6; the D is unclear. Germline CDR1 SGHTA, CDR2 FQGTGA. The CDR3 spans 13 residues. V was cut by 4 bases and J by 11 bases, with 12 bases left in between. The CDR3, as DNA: TGTGCCAGCAGCTCTGCAAGCCTGGCACCCCTCCACTTT. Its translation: CASSSASLAPLHF. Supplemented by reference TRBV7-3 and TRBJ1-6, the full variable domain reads GAGVSQTPSNKVTEKGKYVELRCDPISGHTALYWYRQSLGQGPEFLIYFQGTGAADDSGLPNDRFFAVRPEGSVSTLKIQRTERGDSAVYLCASSSASLAPLHFGNGTRLTVT.

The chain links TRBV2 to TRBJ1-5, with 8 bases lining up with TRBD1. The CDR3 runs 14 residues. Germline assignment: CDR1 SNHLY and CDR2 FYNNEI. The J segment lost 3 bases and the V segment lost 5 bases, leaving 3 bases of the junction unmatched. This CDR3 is CASSTGGVNQPQHF. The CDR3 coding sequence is TGTGCCAGCAGTACAGGGGGAGTCAATCAGCCCCAGCATTTT.

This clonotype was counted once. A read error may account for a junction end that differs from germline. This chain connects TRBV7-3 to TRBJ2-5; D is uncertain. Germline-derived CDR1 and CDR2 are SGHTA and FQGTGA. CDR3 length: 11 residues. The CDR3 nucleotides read TGTGCCAGCTCAGTCCAAGAGCCCCAGTACTTC. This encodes CASSVQEPQYF.

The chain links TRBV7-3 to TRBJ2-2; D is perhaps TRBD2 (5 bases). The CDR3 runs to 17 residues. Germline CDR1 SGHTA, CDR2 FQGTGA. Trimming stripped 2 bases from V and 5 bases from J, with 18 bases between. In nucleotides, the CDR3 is TGTGCCAGCAGCTTAGTGGGAGACGTTGGAGGTACCGGGGAGCTGTTTTTT. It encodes CASSLVGDVGGTGELFF.

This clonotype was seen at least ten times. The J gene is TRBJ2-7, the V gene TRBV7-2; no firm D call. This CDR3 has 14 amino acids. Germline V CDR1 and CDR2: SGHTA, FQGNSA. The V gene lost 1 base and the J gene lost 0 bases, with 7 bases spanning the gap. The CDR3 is CASSLGSSSYEQYF. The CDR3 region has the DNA TGTGCCAGCAGCTTAGGGTCTAGCTCCTACGAGCAGTACTTC.

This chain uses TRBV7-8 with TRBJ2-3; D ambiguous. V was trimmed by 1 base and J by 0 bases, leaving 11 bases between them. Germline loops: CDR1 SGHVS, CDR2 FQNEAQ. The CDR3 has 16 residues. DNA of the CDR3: TGTGCCAGCAGCTTAGTGGCGGCGTCTAGCACAGATACGCAGTATTTT. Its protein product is CASSLVAASSTDTQYF.

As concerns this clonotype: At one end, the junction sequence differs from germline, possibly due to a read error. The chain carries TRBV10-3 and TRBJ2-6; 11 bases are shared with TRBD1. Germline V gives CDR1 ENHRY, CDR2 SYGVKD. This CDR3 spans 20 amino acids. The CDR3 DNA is TGTGCCAGCAGTCCCATCCGGGACAGGGGGTCCCTTTTAGGGGCCAACGTCCTGACTTTC. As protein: CASSPIRDRGSLLGANVLTF.

For the CDR3, the DNA is TGTGCCAGCAGCTTAGACGCCAGGGTTCCCCCAGATACGCAGTATTTT. This translates into CASSLDARVPPDTQYF. This chain uses TRBV9 with TRBJ2-3, with D tentatively TRBD1 (5 bases). The CDR3 contains 16 residues. V was shortened by 4 bases and J by 4 bases, with 19 bases between the two germline ends. Germline assignment: CDR1 SGDLS and CDR2 YYNGEE.

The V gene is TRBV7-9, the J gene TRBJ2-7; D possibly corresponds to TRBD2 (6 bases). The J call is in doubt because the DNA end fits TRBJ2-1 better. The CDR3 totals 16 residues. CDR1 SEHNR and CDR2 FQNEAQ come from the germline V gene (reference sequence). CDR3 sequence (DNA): TGTGCCAGCAGCCCACTAGGACGCGGGGTAGATGGTGAGCAGTTCTTC. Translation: CASSPLGRGVDGEQFF.

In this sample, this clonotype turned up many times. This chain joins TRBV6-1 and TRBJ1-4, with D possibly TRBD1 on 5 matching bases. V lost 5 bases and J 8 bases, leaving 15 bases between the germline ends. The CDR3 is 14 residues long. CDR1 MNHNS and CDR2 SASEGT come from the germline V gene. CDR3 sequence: CASSIHGAREKLFF. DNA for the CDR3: TGTGCCAGCAGTATACACGGGGCCCGCGAAAAACTGTTTTTT.

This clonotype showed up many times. The CDR3 region is CASSAARDTTNEKLFF. DNA of the CDR3: TGTGCCAGTAGTGCCGCCAGGGACACAACTAATGAAAAACTGTTTTTT. V gene TRBV19 combines with J gene TRBJ1-4; possible D gene TRBD1, 6 bases. Germline V CDR1 and CDR2: LNHDA, SQIVND (reference sequence). V gave up 5 bases and J gave up 0 bases, with 13 bases separating them. The CDR3 has 16 residues. Together with reference TRBV19 and TRBJ1-4, the CDR3 gives the full variable domain: DGGITQSPKYLFRKEGQNVTLSCEQNLNHDAMYWYRQDPGQGLRLIYYSQIVNDFQKGDIAEGYSVSREKKESFPLTVTSAQKNPTAFYLCASSAARDTTNEKLFFGSGTQLSVL.

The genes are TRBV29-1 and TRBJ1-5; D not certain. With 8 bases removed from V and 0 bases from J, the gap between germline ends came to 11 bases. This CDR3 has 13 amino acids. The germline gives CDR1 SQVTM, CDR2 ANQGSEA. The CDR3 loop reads CSQQGDSNQPQHF. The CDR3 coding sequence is TGCAGCCAACAAGGAGATAGCAATCAGCCCCAGCATTTT.

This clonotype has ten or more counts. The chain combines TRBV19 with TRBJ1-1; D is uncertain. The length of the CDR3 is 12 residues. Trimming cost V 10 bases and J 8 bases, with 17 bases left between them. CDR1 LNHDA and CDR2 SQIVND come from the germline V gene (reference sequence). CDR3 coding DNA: TGTGCCATTGCCGCGGGGAGTGGGGAAGCTTTCTTT. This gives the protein CAIAAGSGEAFF.

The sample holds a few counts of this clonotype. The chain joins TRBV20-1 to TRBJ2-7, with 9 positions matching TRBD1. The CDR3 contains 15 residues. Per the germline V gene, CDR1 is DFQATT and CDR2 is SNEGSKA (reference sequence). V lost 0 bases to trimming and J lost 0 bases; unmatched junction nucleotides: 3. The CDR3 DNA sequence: TGCAGTGCTAGAGAGGGACAGGGAATCTCCTACGAGCAGTACTTC. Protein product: CSAREGQGISYEQYF.

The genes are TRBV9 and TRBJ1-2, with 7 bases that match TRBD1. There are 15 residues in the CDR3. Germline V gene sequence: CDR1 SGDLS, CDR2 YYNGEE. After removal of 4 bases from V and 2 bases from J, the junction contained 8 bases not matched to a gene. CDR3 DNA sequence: TGTGCCAGCAGCATTTCACAGGGGATAAACTATGGCTACACCTTC. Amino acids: CASSISQGINYGYTF.

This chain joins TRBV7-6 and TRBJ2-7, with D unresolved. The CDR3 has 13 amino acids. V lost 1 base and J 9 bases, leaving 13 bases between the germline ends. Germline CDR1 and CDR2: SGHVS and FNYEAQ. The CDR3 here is CASSLVGSDTQYF. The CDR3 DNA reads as TGTGCCAGCAGCTTAGTCGGGTCAGATACGCAGTACTTC.

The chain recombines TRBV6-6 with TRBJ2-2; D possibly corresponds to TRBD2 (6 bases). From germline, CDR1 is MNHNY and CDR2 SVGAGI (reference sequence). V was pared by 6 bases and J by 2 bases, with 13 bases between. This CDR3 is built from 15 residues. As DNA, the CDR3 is TGTGCCAGCAGCCCCGGGACTCCCAACACCGGGGAGCTGTTTTTT. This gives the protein CASSPGTPNTGELFF.

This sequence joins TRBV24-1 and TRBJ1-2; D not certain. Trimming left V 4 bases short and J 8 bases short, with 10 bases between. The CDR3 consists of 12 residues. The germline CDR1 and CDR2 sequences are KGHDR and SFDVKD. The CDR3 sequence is CATSDAGYGYTF. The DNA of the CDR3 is TGTGCCACCAGTGACGCAGGATACGGCTACACCTTC.

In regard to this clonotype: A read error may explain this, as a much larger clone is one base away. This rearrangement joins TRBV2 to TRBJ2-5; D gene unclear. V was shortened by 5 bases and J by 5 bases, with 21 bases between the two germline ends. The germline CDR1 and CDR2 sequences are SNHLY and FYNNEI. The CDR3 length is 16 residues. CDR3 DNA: TGTGCCAGCAGTCCCTGGCTAATAAGTAGTAAGGAGACCCAGTACTTC. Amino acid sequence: CASSPWLISSKETQYF. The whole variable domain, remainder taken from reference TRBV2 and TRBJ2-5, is EPEVTQTPSHQVTQMGQEVILRCVPISNHLYFYWYRQILGQKVEFLVSFYNNEISEKSEIFDDQFSVERPDGSNFTLKIRSTKLEDSAMYFCASSPWLISSKETQYFGPGTRLLVL.

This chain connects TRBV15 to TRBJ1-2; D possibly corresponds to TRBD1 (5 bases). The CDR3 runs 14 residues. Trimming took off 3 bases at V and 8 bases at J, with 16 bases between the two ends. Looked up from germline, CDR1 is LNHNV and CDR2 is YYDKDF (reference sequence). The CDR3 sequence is CATSSLIQDDGYTF. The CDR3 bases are TGTGCCACCAGCAGCTTAATACAGGACGACGGCTACACCTTC.

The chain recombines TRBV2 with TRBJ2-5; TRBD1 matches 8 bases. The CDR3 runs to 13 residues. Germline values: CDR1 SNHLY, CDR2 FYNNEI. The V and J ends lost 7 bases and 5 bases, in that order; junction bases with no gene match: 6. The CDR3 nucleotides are TGTGCCAGCATCGACAGGGGTAGGGAGACCCAGTACTTC. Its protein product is CASIDRGRETQYF. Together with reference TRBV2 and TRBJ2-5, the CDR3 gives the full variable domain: EPEVTQTPSHQVTQMGQEVILRCVPISNHLYFYWYRQILGQKVEFLVSFYNNEISEKSEIFDDQFSVERPDGSNFTLKIRSTKLEDSAMYFCASIDRGRETQYFGPGTRLLVL.

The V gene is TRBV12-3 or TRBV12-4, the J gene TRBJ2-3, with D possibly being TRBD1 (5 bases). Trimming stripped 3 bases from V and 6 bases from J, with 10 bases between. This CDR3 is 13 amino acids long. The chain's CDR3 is CASSFRAHDTQYF. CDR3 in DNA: TGTGCCAGCAGTTTCAGGGCCCATGATACGCAGTATTTT.

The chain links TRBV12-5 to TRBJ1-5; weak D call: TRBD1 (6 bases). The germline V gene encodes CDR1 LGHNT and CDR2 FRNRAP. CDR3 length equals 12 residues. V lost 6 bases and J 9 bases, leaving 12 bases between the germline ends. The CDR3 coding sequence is TGTGCTAGTGGGGACAGTTCCTGGCCCCAGCATTTT. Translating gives CASGDSSWPQHF.

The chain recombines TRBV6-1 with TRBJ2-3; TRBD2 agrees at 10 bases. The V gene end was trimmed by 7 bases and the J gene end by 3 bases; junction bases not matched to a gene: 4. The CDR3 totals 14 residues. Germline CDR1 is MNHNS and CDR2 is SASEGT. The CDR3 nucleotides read TGTGCCAGCACGGCTAGCGGGAGAACAGATACGCAGTATTTT. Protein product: CASTASGRTDTQYF.

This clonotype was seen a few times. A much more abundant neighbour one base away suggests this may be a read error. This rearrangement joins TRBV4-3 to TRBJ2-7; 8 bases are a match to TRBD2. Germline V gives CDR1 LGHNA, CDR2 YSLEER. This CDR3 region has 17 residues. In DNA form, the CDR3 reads TGCGCCAGCAGCCAAGCCTTGGAGGGCGGGAGGACCTACGAGCGGTACTTC. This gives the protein CASSQALEGGRTYERYF.

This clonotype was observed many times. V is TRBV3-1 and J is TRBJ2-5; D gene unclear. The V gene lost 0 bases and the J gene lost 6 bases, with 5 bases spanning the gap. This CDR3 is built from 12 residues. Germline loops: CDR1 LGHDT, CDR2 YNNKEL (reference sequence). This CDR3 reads CASSQDRKTQYF. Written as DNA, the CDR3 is TGTGCCAGCAGCCAAGATAGGAAGACCCAGTACTTC.